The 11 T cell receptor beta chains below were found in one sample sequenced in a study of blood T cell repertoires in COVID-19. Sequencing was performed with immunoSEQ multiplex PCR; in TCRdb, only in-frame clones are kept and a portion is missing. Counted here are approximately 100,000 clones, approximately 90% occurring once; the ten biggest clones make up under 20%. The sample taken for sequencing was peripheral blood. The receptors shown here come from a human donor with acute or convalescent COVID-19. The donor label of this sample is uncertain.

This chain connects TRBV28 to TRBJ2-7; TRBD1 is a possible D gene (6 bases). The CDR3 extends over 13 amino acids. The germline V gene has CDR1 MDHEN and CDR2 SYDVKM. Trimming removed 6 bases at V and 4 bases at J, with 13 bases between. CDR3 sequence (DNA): TGTGCCAGCAGCCTAACAGGGTTTTACGAGCAGTACTTC. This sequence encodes CASSLTGFYEQYF.

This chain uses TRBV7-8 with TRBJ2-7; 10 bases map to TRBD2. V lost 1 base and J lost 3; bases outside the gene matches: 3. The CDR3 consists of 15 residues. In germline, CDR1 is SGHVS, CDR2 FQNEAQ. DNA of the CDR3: TGTGCCAGCAGCTTAGTAGCGGGGGGAAGCTACGAGCAGTACTTC. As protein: CASSLVAGGSYEQYF.

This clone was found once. Here the CDR3 DNA reads TGCGCCAGCAGCCAGATTAGCGGGGCGAGCTCCTACAATGAGCAGTTCTTC. This codes for CASSQISGASSYNEQFF. The J gene is TRBJ2-1, the V gene TRBV4-1; TRBD2 matches at 8 bases. The CDR3 has 17 amino acids. V shed 3 bases and J 0 bases; nucleotides not matched to a gene: 7. CDR1 is MGHRA and CDR2 is YSYEKL in the germline V gene.

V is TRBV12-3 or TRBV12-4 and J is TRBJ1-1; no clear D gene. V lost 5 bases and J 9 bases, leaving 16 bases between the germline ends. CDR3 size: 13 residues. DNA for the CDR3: TGTGCCAGCAGTCGGCAGTCTCCAGACAAAGCTTTCTTT. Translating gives CASSRQSPDKAFF.

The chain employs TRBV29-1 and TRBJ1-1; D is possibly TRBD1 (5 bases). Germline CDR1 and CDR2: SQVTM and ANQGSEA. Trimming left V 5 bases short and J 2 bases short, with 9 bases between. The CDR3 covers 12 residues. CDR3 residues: CSVITGNTEAFF. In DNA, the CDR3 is TGCAGCGTTATAACAGGTAACACTGAAGCTTTCTTT.

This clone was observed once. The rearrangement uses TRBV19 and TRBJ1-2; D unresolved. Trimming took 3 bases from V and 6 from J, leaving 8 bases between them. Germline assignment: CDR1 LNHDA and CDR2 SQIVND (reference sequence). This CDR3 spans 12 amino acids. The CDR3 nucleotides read TGTGCCAGTAGTATCCGGGATAATGGCTACACCTTC. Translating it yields CASSIRDNGYTF.

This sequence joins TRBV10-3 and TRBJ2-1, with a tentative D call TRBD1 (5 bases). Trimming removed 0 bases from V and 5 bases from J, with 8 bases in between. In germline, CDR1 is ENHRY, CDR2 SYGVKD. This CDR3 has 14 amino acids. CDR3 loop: CAISESPGNNEQFF. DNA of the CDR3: TGTGCCATCAGTGAGTCTCCAGGGAACAATGAGCAGTTCTTC.

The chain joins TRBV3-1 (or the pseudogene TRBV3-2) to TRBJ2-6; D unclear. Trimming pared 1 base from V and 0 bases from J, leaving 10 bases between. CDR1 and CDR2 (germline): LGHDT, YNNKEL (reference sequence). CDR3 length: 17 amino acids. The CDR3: CASSQVAGSSGANVLTF. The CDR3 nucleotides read TGTGCCAGCAGCCAAGTGGCAGGAAGCTCTGGGGCCAACGTCCTGACTTTC.

CDR3 amino acids: CATSDLTGVGADTQYF. As DNA, the CDR3 is TGTGCCACCAGTGATTTGACGGGAGTTGGCGCAGATACGCAGTATTTT. The chain carries TRBV24-1 and TRBJ2-3, with a weak D call TRBD2 (6 bases). CDR1 and CDR2 (germline): KGHDR, SFDVKD. The ends were cut back, 0 bases at V and 4 bases at J, with 13 bases in the middle. The CDR3 contains 16 residues.

This CDR3 is CASSIYPRVRGYTF. DNA of the CDR3: TGTGCCAGTAGTATCTACCCCAGGGTGCGGGGCTACACCTTC. J is TRBJ1-2 and V is TRBV19; maybe TRBD1 (5 bases). V was pared by 3 bases and J by 8 bases, with 16 bases between. Germline V lookup: CDR1 LNHDA, CDR2 SQIVND (reference sequence). This CDR3 has 14 amino acids.

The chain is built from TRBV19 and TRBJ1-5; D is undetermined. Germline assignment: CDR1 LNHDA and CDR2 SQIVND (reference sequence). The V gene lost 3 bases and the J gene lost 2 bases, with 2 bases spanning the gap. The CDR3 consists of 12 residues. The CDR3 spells CASSIGNQPQHF. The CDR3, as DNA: TGTGCCAGTAGTATCGGCAATCAGCCCCAGCATTTT.